These T cell receptor beta chains were read from a single sample in a study of blood T cell repertoires in COVID-19. Clones were read by immunoSEQ multiplex PCR, and TCRdb kept only the in-frame ones, dropping some. The data hold 330,000 or so clones, with 85% to 90% observed a single time. Specimen: PBMCs or T cells enriched from blood (not recorded which). The receptors come from a woman in her 30s who had been exposed to COVID-19. CDR3s leave out the opening cysteine and the closing phenylalanine or tryptophan. Each record gives: V gene, clone size, CDR3 protein. Only some rows state a clone size, as once, few, many or a class for expanded clones.

v_gene: TRBV19
abundance: .
CDR3aa: ASRTGQGAWGYT

v_gene: TRBV6-1
abundance: once
CDR3aa: ASSEATGGSIGETQY

v_gene: TRBV30
abundance: .
CDR3aa: AWNFGEYTDTQY

v_gene: TRBV30
abundance: few
CDR3aa: AWSSGSYEQY

v_gene: TRBV28
abundance: .
CDR3aa: ASSLPPSTDTQY

v_gene: TRBV19
abundance: .
CDR3aa: ASSISGILYNSPLH

v_gene: TRBV10-3
abundance: few
CDR3aa: ATPTGIGYGYT

v_gene: TRBV6-1
abundance: .
CDR3aa: ASSGNRGSNTDTQY

v_gene: TRBV7-9
abundance: .
CDR3aa: ASSPSFPDTQY

v_gene: TRBV11-1
abundance: .
CDR3aa: ASSLNTEELF

v_gene: TRBV27
abundance: .
CDR3aa: ASSFGPLEATSTEAF

v_gene: TRBV28
abundance: .
CDR3aa: ASTLFRGRSSYNEQF

v_gene: TRBV7-9
abundance: .
CDR3aa: ASTSLGGPEAF

v_gene: TRBV10-3
abundance: .
CDR3aa: AINDRVGEQY

v_gene: TRBV3-1/TRBV3-2
abundance: .
CDR3aa: ASTLGDRGFDGYT

v_gene: TRBV18
abundance: .
CDR3aa: ASSPEEGETQY

v_gene: TRBV19
abundance: .
CDR3aa: ASSITGFISGNTIY

v_gene: TRBV5-4
abundance: few
CDR3aa: ASSSHSKWTGGDTEAF

v_gene: TRBV5-1
abundance: .
CDR3aa: ASSLELAGIYEQY

v_gene: TRBV27
abundance: once
CDR3aa: ASSPLLRLAGEPGELF

v_gene: TRBV5-1
abundance: .
CDR3aa: ASSLEGAPTRNEQF

v_gene: TRBV27
abundance: .
CDR3aa: ASSLRVGDSNQPQH

v_gene: TRBV10-3
abundance: .
CDR3aa: AISDGPFQGTAYNEQF

v_gene: TRBV10-2
abundance: .
CDR3aa: ASIPTSGSRSYNEQF

v_gene: TRBV5-6
abundance: .
CDR3aa: ASSFLSGSSTDTQY

v_gene: TRBV7-2
abundance: .
CDR3aa: ASSNRQGSEAF

v_gene: TRBV28
abundance: .
CDR3aa: ASQTLPQETQY

v_gene: TRBV28
abundance: .
CDR3aa: ASMRDRATEAF

v_gene: TRBV6-4
abundance: .
CDR3aa: ASSQTGEYGYT

v_gene: TRBV28
abundance: .
CDR3aa: ASSLGAQRSSGNTIY

v_gene: TRBV14
abundance: .
CDR3aa: ASSPALGQGYEQY

v_gene: TRBV9
abundance: .
CDR3aa: ASSVGSSGMYEQY

v_gene: TRBV28
abundance: .
CDR3aa: ASSSGQGVQETQY

v_gene: TRBV28
abundance: few
CDR3aa: ASSLSGEGSPLH

v_gene: TRBV3-1/TRBV3-2
abundance: .
CDR3aa: ASSHTTNPYNEQF

v_gene: TRBV29-1
abundance: .
CDR3aa: SGARLAGEQEQF

v_gene: TRBV27
abundance: .
CDR3aa: ASSLGQKSSYEQY

v_gene: TRBV7-8
abundance: .
CDR3aa: ASTIGHPDQPQH

v_gene: TRBV10-1
abundance: .
CDR3aa: ASSDASGKGDYEQY

v_gene: TRBV15
abundance: .
CDR3aa: ATSRDNAPGGSYEQY

v_gene: TRBV7-9
abundance: .
CDR3aa: ASCAPETGGTGELF

v_gene: TRBV6-4
abundance: .
CDR3aa: ASSMDAGEPQH